What follows are 28 T cell receptor beta chains derived from one specimen sequenced in a study of T cell changes during pregnancy in multiple sclerosis. Sequenced by immunoSEQ multiplex PCR; TCRdb stores in-frame clones only, minus some. The sample includes roughly 15,000 clones, 70% to 90% of them seen just once. This specimen consisted of CD8+ T cells from peripheral blood mononuclear cells, obtained in the second trimester of pregnancy. These receptors originate from a female donor in good health, enrolled as a control in a pregnancy study.

Concerning this clone: Relative to the germline gene, one junction end is altered; a read error may explain this. This chain uses TRBV7-9 with TRBJ1-1; possibly TRBD1 for D (6 bases). Germline V gene sequence: CDR1 SEHNR, CDR2 FQNEAQ (reference sequence). This CDR3 has 12 residues. The CDR3 loop reads CASEQGRTGAFF. As DNA, the CDR3 is TGTGCCAGCGAGCAGGGGCGAACTGGAGCTTTCTTT. The full variable domain, with the rest looked up from reference TRBV7-9 and TRBJ1-1, is DTGVSQNPRHKITKRGQNVTFRCDPISEHNRLYWYRQTLGQGPEFLTYFQNEAQLEKSRLLSDRFSAERPKGSFSTLEIQRTEQGDSAMYLCASEQGRTGAFFGQGTRLTVV.

In the case of this clone: An end of the junction does not agree with germline; a read error may underlie this. V is TRBV7-8 and J is TRBJ2-7; tentative D call: TRBD1 (7 bases). CDR1 and CDR2 (germline): SGHVS, FQNEAQ. The CDR3 loop spans 12 amino acids. CDR3 nucleotides: TGTGCCAGCAGTCAGGGGGGAAGGGTCCACGACTTC. This gives the protein CASSQGGRVHDF.

The rearrangement uses TRBV27 and TRBJ1-3; weak D call: TRBD1 (6 bases). CDR1 MNHEY and CDR2 SMNVEV come from the germline V gene (reference sequence). V was trimmed by 6 bases and J by 1 base, leaving 19 bases between them. The CDR3 spans 17 residues. The CDR3 reads CASRQTGPLPSGNTIYF. The CDR3 nucleotides read TGTGCCAGCAGACAGACAGGACCCCTTCCATCTGGAAACACCATATATTTT.

This clone was recorded once. The chain has TRBV27 and TRBJ1-2; a weak D match, TRBD1 (6 bases). This CDR3 comprises 15 residues. Between the trimmed V and J ends, which lost 5 bases and 4 bases, there was a span of 17 bases. Germline CDR1 and CDR2: MNHEY and SMNVEV (reference sequence). In DNA, the CDR3 is TGTGCCAGCAGTCCGGACAGATCCAATTTCTATGGCTACACCTTC. Protein: CASSPDRSNFYGYTF.

This clone is labeled as medium-sized. The chain uses TRBV6-4 and TRBJ2-2; TRBD2 is a possible D gene (7 bases). The germline V gene has CDR1 MRHNA and CDR2 SNTAGT. With 10 bases removed from V and 7 bases from J, the gap between germline ends came to 19 bases. The CDR3 covers 14 residues. In nucleotides, the CDR3 is TGTGCCACAGAGAGGGGGGGGCCGAACGGGGAGCTGTTTTTT. Protein product: CATERGGPNGELFF.

The chain combines TRBV15 with TRBJ1-5; 11 positions match TRBD1. Germline loops: CDR1 LNHNV, CDR2 YYDKDF (reference sequence). The CDR3 sequence is 19 residues long. V lost 3 bases and J lost 0; bases outside the gene matches: 10. The CDR3 sequence: CATSSWDRGGRYSNQPQHF. In DNA, the CDR3 is TGTGCCACCAGCAGCTGGGACAGGGGGGGCAGATATAGCAATCAGCCCCAGCATTTT.

This chain connects TRBV15 to TRBJ1-1, with D unresolved. The length of the CDR3 is 13 residues. The ends were cut back, 7 bases at V and 1 base at J, with 10 bases in the middle. Germline lookup yields CDR1 LNHNV and CDR2 YYDKDF (reference sequence). Here the CDR3 reads CATTAEGNTEAFF. As DNA, the CDR3 is TGTGCCACCACCGCGGAGGGGAACACTGAAGCTTTCTTT.

J is TRBJ2-1 and V is TRBV7-3, with 7 bases identical to TRBD1. The V segment lost 5 bases and the J segment 5 bases; nucleotides outside the gene matches: 9. This CDR3 comprises 15 residues. Germline CDR1 and CDR2: SGHTA and FQGTGA. The CDR3 reads CASSRTGTVNNEQFF. The CDR3 coding sequence is TGTGCCAGCAGCCGGACCGGGACAGTTAACAATGAGCAGTTCTTC.

This clone was counted a few times. This rearrangement joins TRBV6-5 to TRBJ1-1; 12 bases match TRBD1. V dropped 7 bases and J dropped 5; count of bases not matched to a gene: 5. There are 14 residues in the CDR3. CDR1 is MNHEY and CDR2 is SVGAGI in the germline V gene. DNA of the CDR3: TGTGCCAGCACCTTGGGACAGGGGGCGACTGAAGCTTTCTTT. Translation gives CASTLGQGATEAFF.

The J gene is TRBJ2-7, the V gene TRBV7-8; D possibly corresponds to TRBD2 (5 bases). The ends were cut back, 8 bases at V and 3 bases at J, with 14 bases in the middle. CDR1 SGHVS and CDR2 FQNEAQ come from the germline V gene. This CDR3 is 13 amino acids long. This chain's CDR3 is CASEGEGNYEQYF. Here the CDR3 DNA reads TGTGCCAGCGAGGGCGAGGGCAACTACGAGCAGTACTTC.

The sample holds one count of this clone. The rearrangement links TRBV4-3 to TRBJ2-3, with 7 bases that match TRBD1. Germline V gene sequence: CDR1 LGHNA, CDR2 YSLEER. The CDR3 is 18 amino acids. Trimming cost V 0 bases and J 2 bases; bases outside gene matches: 11. CDR3 residues: CASSQEAPTGILTDTQYF. CDR3 coding DNA: TGCGCCAGCAGCCAAGAAGCTCCGACAGGGATTCTCACAGATACGCAGTATTTT.

The gene calls are TRBV18 and TRBJ1-1; tentative D call: TRBD1 (5 bases). The length of the CDR3 is 15 residues. Germline V gene data show CDR1 as KGHSH and CDR2 as LQKENI. V was pared by 0 bases and J by 2 bases, with 10 bases between. CDR3 amino acids: CASSPPAGTNTEAFF. In nucleotides, the CDR3 is TGTGCCAGCTCACCACCCGCAGGGACTAACACTGAAGCTTTCTTT.

The chain carries TRBV4-3 and TRBJ2-6, with D perhaps TRBD1 (5 bases). The germline V gene encodes CDR1 LGHNA and CDR2 YSLEER. Trimming left V 1 base short and J 2 bases short, with 9 bases between. The CDR3 length is 16 residues. The CDR3 sequence is CASSQVRGPGANVLTF. The DNA for the CDR3 is TGCGCCAGCAGCCAAGTAAGGGGCCCTGGGGCCAACGTCCTGACTTTC.

The V call is TRBV11-1, the J call TRBJ1-5, with no clear D. Trimming removed 4 bases from V and 5 bases from J, with 6 bases in between. CDR1 and CDR2 from the germline V gene are SGHAT and FQDESV (reference sequence). This CDR3 region has 12 residues. The CDR3 nucleotides read TGTGCCAGCAGCTATTGGCATCAGCCCCAGCATTTT. As protein: CASSYWHQPQHF.

This clone was detected only a few times. The chain links TRBV9 to TRBJ2-3; TRBD2 agrees at 7 bases. Looked up from germline, CDR1 is SGDLS and CDR2 is YYNGEE. The length of the CDR3 is 16 residues. Losses at the gene ends were 0 bases for V and 0 bases for J; bases not matched to a gene: 4. This chain's CDR3 is CASSVEGGGSTDTQYF. CDR3 nucleotide sequence: TGTGCCAGCAGCGTAGAGGGCGGGGGAAGCACAGATACGCAGTATTTT.

The chain has TRBV18 and TRBJ1-5; 9 bases fit TRBD1. Losses at the gene ends were 0 bases for V and 7 bases for J; bases not matched to a gene: 4. The CDR3 has 15 residues. CDR1 and CDR2 (germline): KGHSH, LQKENI. The CDR3 DNA is TGTGCCAGCTCACCACCGGGACAGGGCGTGCAGCCCCAGCATTTT. Amino acid sequence: CASSPPGQGVQPQHF.

The chain recombines TRBV7-9 with TRBJ2-3; D ambiguous. Germline CDR1 is SEHNR and CDR2 is FQNEAQ (reference sequence). Trimming took off 5 bases at V and 1 base at J, with 4 bases between the two ends. This CDR3 region has 12 residues. This CDR3 reads CASSLRTDTQYF. In nucleotides, the CDR3 is TGTGCCAGCAGCCTCCGCACAGATACGCAGTATTTT.

CDR3 DNA: TGTGCCAGCAGTTTAGTTCAGGGCTATTCACCCCTCCACTTT. Translating gives CASSLVQGYSPLHF. V is TRBV28 and J is TRBJ1-6; possibly TRBD1 for D (5 bases). The germline V gene encodes CDR1 MDHEN and CDR2 SYDVKM. The V and J ends lost 2 bases and 8 bases respectively, with 10 bases between them. This CDR3 is 14 amino acids long.

This chain links TRBV15 with TRBJ1-6; tentatively, D is TRBD1 (5 bases). The CDR3 is made up of 15 amino acids. The germline V gene has CDR1 LNHNV and CDR2 YYDKDF (reference sequence). Trimming left V 0 bases short and J 8 bases short, with 11 bases between. The CDR3 protein is CATSRDPTVYSPLHF. The CDR3 region has the DNA TGTGCCACCAGCAGAGATCCGACAGTATATTCACCCCTCCACTTT. Based on the CDR3 plus reference TRBV15 and TRBJ1-6, the full variable domain is DAMVIQNPRYQVTQFGKPVTLSCSQTLNHNVMYWYQQKSSQAPKLLFHYYDKDFNNEADTPDNFQSRRPNTSFCFLDIRSPGLGDTAMYLCATSRDPTVYSPLHFGNGTRLTVT.

This sequence joins TRBV27 and TRBJ2-7, with D perhaps matching TRBD2 (7 bases). V lost 5 bases to trimming and J lost 0 bases, with 17 bases between them. Germline CDR1 is MNHEY and CDR2 is SMNVEV (reference sequence). This CDR3 contains 16 residues. CDR3 DNA: TGTGCCAGCAGTCTCCGGGGCGGGGGCAGCTCCTACGAGCAGTACTTC. It codes for CASSLRGGGSSYEQYF.

The V call is TRBV9, the J call TRBJ1-1; 7 positions match TRBD1. Per germline, CDR1 SGDLS and CDR2 YYNGEE. J lost 0 bases, V lost 3 bases, and 2 bases had no gene match. This CDR3 comprises 14 residues. CDR3: CASSAGGLNTEAFF. The CDR3 nucleotides read TGTGCCAGCAGCGCAGGGGGACTGAACACTGAAGCTTTCTTT.

The gene calls are TRBV6-5 and TRBJ2-7, with 8 bases that match TRBD1. J gave up 3 bases and V 6 bases, and 7 bases lay outside the gene matches. Looked up from germline, CDR1 is MNHEY and CDR2 is SVGAGI. The CDR3 spans 14 residues. The CDR3 reads CASSPGQGYYEQYF. CDR3 sequence (DNA): TGTGCCAGCAGCCCCGGACAGGGTTACTACGAGCAGTACTTC.

The rearrangement links TRBV7-2 to TRBJ1-1, with 8 nucleotides matching TRBD1. J was trimmed by 8 bases and V by 1 base; bases with no gene match: 9. Germline V gives CDR1 SGHTA, CDR2 FQGNSA. The CDR3 spans 15 residues. The CDR3, as DNA: TGTGCCAGCAGCTTAGACGTAGGGACAGGATTAGAAGCTTTCTTT. Its protein product is CASSLDVGTGLEAFF.

This clone was recorded only once. The sample contains more than one DNA sequence encoding this CDR3. The rearrangement links TRBV19 to TRBJ1-1; 7 nucleotides match TRBD1. Germline assignment: CDR1 LNHDA and CDR2 SQIVND (reference sequence). Losses at the gene ends were 0 bases for V and 3 bases for J; bases not matched to a gene: 13. The CDR3 is made up of 18 amino acids. The DNA for the CDR3 is TGTGCCAGTAGTATAGACCTGACAGGGATTGGAATGGACACTGAAGCTTTCTTT. Its protein product is CASSIDLTGIGMDTEAFF.

The J gene is TRBJ1-2, the V gene TRBV5-1; 10 positions agree with TRBD1. Germline V CDR1 and CDR2: SGHRS, YFSETQ. J lost 6 bases, V lost 0 bases, and 2 bases had no gene match. CDR3 length: 14 amino acids. CDR3 DNA: TGCGCCAGCAGCTTGGGGACAGGGGGGGATGGCTACACCTTC. It specifies CASSLGTGGDGYTF.

The DNA for the CDR3 is TGTGCCAGCAGCCTTGGGGCGGGGGGGAACACTGAAGCTTTCTTT. It codes for CASSLGAGGNTEAFF. The chain is built from TRBV7-3 and TRBJ1-1; perhaps TRBD1 as D (5 bases). CDR1 is SGHTA and CDR2 is FQGTGA in the germline V gene. Trimming shortened V by 5 bases and J by 1 base, and 14 bases separated the two germline ends. This CDR3 is built from 15 residues.

The chain couples TRBV4-1 to TRBJ2-2, with 8 bases identical to TRBD2. CDR1 and CDR2 (germline): MGHRA, YSYEKL. The CDR3 has 14 amino acids. V lost 4 bases, J lost 4 bases, and 2 bases stayed unmatched. The CDR3, as DNA: TGCGCCAGCAGCCTCGGGGGGGGCACCGGGGAGCTGTTTTTT. Its protein product is CASSLGGGTGELFF.

This rearrangement joins TRBV4-3 to TRBJ2-7; 7 bases are shared with TRBD2. Losses at the gene ends were 4 bases for V and 5 bases for J; bases not matched to a gene: 11. The CDR3 covers 15 residues. CDR1 and CDR2 (germline): LGHNA, YSLEER. The CDR3 spells CASSPGAGRVDEQYF. For the CDR3, the DNA is TGCGCCAGCAGCCCTGGGGCAGGGAGGGTGGACGAGCAGTACTTC.